The 30 T cell receptor beta chains below all came from one sample that was sequenced in a study of T cells in Graves' hyperthyroidism and ophthalmopathy. RNA transcripts provided the source from which TCR beta CDR3 regions were amplified. When the TCR CDR3 underwent first-round RT-PCR, the HTBI primer set was used. Via MiXCR, TCRdb re-called the multiplex PCR reads, giving one row per CDR3 protein. The table has about half a million distinct CDR3 sequences, 20% to 25% seen once. The sequencing sample was made of blood. All receptors derive from a man aged 18 to 30 with Graves' hyperthyroidism.

This clonotype was detected once. The chain links TRBV6-1 to TRBJ1-2; no reliable D call. The germline V gene has CDR1 MNHNS and CDR2 SASEGT. CDR3 size: 13 residues. Trimming removed 8 bases from V and 7 bases from J, with 17 bases in between. CDR3 bases: TGTGCCAGCTCTAGGGAGAGGCGAGGTGGCTACACCTTC. Translating it yields CASSRERRGGYTF.

This clonotype was detected many times. The V call is TRBV28, the J call TRBJ2-5; no clear D. V lost 6 bases and J 1 base, leaving 6 bases between the germline ends. The CDR3 contains 12 residues. Germline assignment: CDR1 MDHEN and CDR2 SYDVKM. DNA of the CDR3: TGTGCCAGCAGCCGGATCCAAGAGACCCAGTACTTC. Residues: CASSRIQETQYF. Looking up the rest from reference TRBV28 and TRBJ2-5 gives the full variable domain: DVKVTQSSRYLVKRTGEKVFLECVQDMDHENMFWYRQDPGLGLRLIYFSYDVKMKEKGDIPEGYSVSREKKERFSLILESASTNQTSMYLCASSRIQETQYFGPGTRLLVL.

At least ten counts were recorded for this clonotype. The V call is TRBV30, the J call TRBJ1-1; D unclear. Between the trimmed V and J ends, which lost 0 bases and 8 bases, there was a span of 10 bases. The germline gives CDR1 GTSNPN, CDR2 SVGIG (reference sequence). The CDR3 consists of 12 residues. In DNA form, the CDR3 reads TGTGCCTGGAGTGTAGTCAGCACCGAAGCTTTCTTT. The encoded protein is CAWSVVSTEAFF.

The J gene is TRBJ1-1, the V gene TRBV12-3 or TRBV12-4; TRBD1 is a possible D gene (6 bases). Between the trimmed V and J ends, which lost 3 bases and 3 bases, there was a span of 14 bases. This CDR3 comprises 15 residues. Here the CDR3 reads CASSLGAGLHTEAFF. The CDR3 nucleotides read TGTGCCAGCAGTTTGGGGGCAGGGCTTCACACTGAAGCTTTCTTT.

This clonotype came up a few times. The chain recombines TRBV7-2 with TRBJ2-2; 7 bases agree with TRBD2. J lost 6 bases, V lost 2 bases, and 6 bases had no gene match. This CDR3 region has 15 residues. Germline V gene sequence: CDR1 SGHTA, CDR2 FQGNSA. The CDR3 DNA follows: TGTGCCAGCAGCTTAAAGCTTCGGGGGGCCGGGGAGCTGTTTTTT. This sequence encodes CASSLKLRGAGELFF.

This clonotype has just a few counts. The chain recombines TRBV20-1 with TRBJ1-2; maybe TRBD1 (5 bases). The CDR3 spans 13 residues. CDR1 and CDR2 from the germline V gene are DFQATT and SNEGSKA (reference sequence). Trimming left V 6 bases short and J 4 bases short, with 15 bases between. The CDR3 spells CSANTGTFYGYTF. DNA of the CDR3: TGCAGTGCCAACACTGGGACCTTCTATGGCTACACCTTC.

The rearrangement uses TRBV6-2 or TRBV6-3 and TRBJ1-1; the match to TRBD1 covers 8 bases. CDR1 and CDR2 from the germline V gene are MNHEY and SVGEGT. The CDR3 has 19 residues. With V trimmed by 2 bases and J by 1 base, 15 bases remained unmatched. CDR3: CASSYEINRDRIQNTEAFF. The CDR3 DNA follows: TGTGCCAGCAGTTACGAAATAAACCGGGACAGGATTCAGAACACTGAAGCTTTCTTT.

There are many counts of this clonotype. The chain couples TRBV12-3 or TRBV12-4 to TRBJ2-5, with 9 bases that match TRBD2. The CDR3 has 17 amino acids. Losses at the gene ends were 3 bases for V and 5 bases for J; bases not matched to a gene: 13. In nucleotides, the CDR3 is TGTGCCAGCAGTTTCCGGCTCAGCGGGGGGTTGGCGGAGACCCAGTACTTC. It yields the protein CASSFRLSGGLAETQYF.

Here the CDR3 DNA reads TGTGCCAGCGGAGGTGGCGGGGGAACAGATACGCAGTATTTT. It codes for CASGGGGGTDTQYF. The chain links TRBV6-1 to TRBJ2-3; 7 bases match TRBD2. V was pared by 8 bases and J by 3 bases, with 8 bases of the junction left unmatched. Germline CDR1 is MNHNS and CDR2 is SASEGT. This CDR3 spans 14 amino acids.

This clonotype occurred a few times. The gene calls are TRBV20-1 and TRBJ2-5; D gene ambiguous. Trimming took off 1 base at V and 0 bases at J, with 6 bases between the two ends. CDR3 length equals 13 residues. Germline-derived CDR1 and CDR2 are DFQATT and SNEGSKA (reference sequence). CDR3 sequence reads: CSARVEYQETQYF. CDR3 DNA sequence: TGCAGTGCTAGAGTGGAGTACCAAGAGACCCAGTACTTC.

The genes are TRBV15 and TRBJ2-7, with 12 bases identical to TRBD2. The CDR3 totals 16 residues. In germline, CDR1 is LNHNV, CDR2 YYDKDF (reference sequence). V lost 5 bases to trimming and J lost 4 bases; unmatched junction nucleotides: 9. CDR3 residues: CATSPRTSGIAYEQYF. As DNA, the CDR3 is TGTGCCACCAGCCCCCGGACTAGCGGGATCGCTTACGAGCAGTACTTC.

This clonotype was seen repeatedly, ten times or more. The rearrangement links TRBV9 to TRBJ1-2, with TRBD1 matching over 9 bases. The CDR3 consists of 14 residues. CDR1 and CDR2 (germline): SGDLS, YYNGEE. V was pared by 4 bases and J by 7 bases, with 8 bases of the junction left unmatched. CDR3 in DNA: TGTGCCAGCAGCTTCGGGACAGGGATCTCTGGCTACACCTTC. This encodes CASSFGTGISGYTF.

This chain connects TRBV24-1 to TRBJ1-5; D might be TRBD1 (5 bases). The germline V gene has CDR1 KGHDR and CDR2 SFDVKD. The CDR3 has 13 amino acids. V lost 3 bases and J lost 7, with 9 bases in between. The CDR3 reads CATSDPGGQPQHF. The CDR3 DNA reads as TGTGCCACCAGTGATCCCGGGGGGCAGCCCCAGCATTTT.

This clonotype has at least ten counts. The chain carries TRBV7-9 and TRBJ2-5; a weak D match, TRBD2 (6 bases). The germline gives CDR1 SEHNR, CDR2 FQNEAQ (reference sequence). CDR3 length: 19 amino acids. V was trimmed by 2 bases and J by 5 bases, leaving 27 bases between them. The CDR3 DNA follows: TGTGCCAGCAGCTTACCCTCTACTGGGGCGGCCTCGGCGGGGGAGACCCAGTACTTC. Its translation: CASSLPSTGAASAGETQYF.

This clonotype was seen repeatedly, ten times or more. This sequence joins TRBV28 and TRBJ1-2; TRBD1 matches 7 bases. The CDR3 totals 14 residues. The germline gives CDR1 MDHEN, CDR2 SYDVKM. The V segment lost 6 bases and the J segment 4 bases; nucleotides outside the gene matches: 8. The CDR3 nucleotides read TGTGCCAGCAGCCCTGGGACAGCGGTCTATGGCTACACCTTC. Amino acids: CASSPGTAVYGYTF.

This clonotype was found many times. J is TRBJ1-1 and V is TRBV15, with D maybe TRBD1 (6 bases). This CDR3 spans 14 amino acids. Germline-derived CDR1 and CDR2 are LNHNV and YYDKDF (reference sequence). V gave up 3 bases and J gave up 4 bases, with 12 bases separating them. CDR3: CATSRRGQITEAFF. The CDR3, as DNA: TGTGCCACCAGCAGGCGAGGACAGATCACTGAAGCTTTCTTT.

This clonotype was detected ten times or more. This chain connects TRBV7-8 to TRBJ2-7; D might be TRBD2 (6 bases). CDR3 length: 14 residues. V dropped 5 bases and J dropped 2 bases, with 13 bases sitting between them. CDR1 and CDR2 (germline): SGHVS, FQNEAQ. CDR3 amino acids: CASSVDTGAYEQYF. CDR3 sequence (DNA): TGTGCCAGCAGCGTCGACACGGGGGCCTACGAGCAGTACTTC.

At least ten counts were recorded for this clonotype. The rearrangement joins TRBV19 to TRBJ1-1; D remains ambiguous. CDR3 length: 15 amino acids. Germline V lookup: CDR1 LNHDA, CDR2 SQIVND (reference sequence). Trimming left V 3 bases short and J 1 base short, with 12 bases between. DNA of the CDR3: TGTGCCAGTAGTATGATGGCGTCGGGGAACACTGAAGCTTTCTTT. Protein: CASSMMASGNTEAFF.

The table lists this clonotype with many counts. The gene calls are TRBV12-3 or TRBV12-4 and TRBJ2-5; D is perhaps TRBD1 or TRBD2 (5 bases each). Trimming shortened V by 5 bases and J by 1 base, and 14 bases separated the two germline ends. The CDR3 sequence is 15 residues long. CDR3 sequence: CASSPLRGRQETQYF. DNA for the CDR3: TGTGCCAGCAGTCCCTTGAGGGGACGCCAAGAGACCCAGTACTTC.

This clonotype was counted at least ten times. This sequence joins TRBV20-1 and TRBJ1-2, with no clear D. The V end was cut by 8 bases, the J end by 2 bases, with 15 bases between. Germline V gene data show CDR1 as DFQATT and CDR2 as SNEGSKA (reference sequence). The CDR3 sequence is 13 residues long. The CDR3, as DNA: TGCAGTCCCATGAGGGAGGGCAACTATGGCTACACCTTC. Translated: CSPMREGNYGYTF.

The J gene is TRBJ2-5, the V gene TRBV7-9; D ambiguous. The CDR3 length is 14 residues. V was clipped by 4 bases and J by 5 bases, with 14 bases between them. Germline V gives CDR1 SEHNR, CDR2 FQNEAQ (reference sequence). The CDR3 bases are TGTGCCAGCAGCTCAAAGGCAGAAGTGGAGACCCAGTACTTC. Translation: CASSSKAEVETQYF.

This clonotype was picked up a small number of times. The chain links TRBV6-5 to TRBJ1-5; D perhaps matches TRBD1 (5 bases). The germline V gene encodes CDR1 MNHEY and CDR2 SVGAGI. CDR3 length: 15 amino acids. Trimming cost V 2 bases and J 2 bases, with 10 bases left between them. CDR3 region: CASSYTQGGNQPQHF. CDR3 in DNA: TGTGCCAGCAGTTACACCCAAGGGGGCAATCAGCCCCAGCATTTT.

This clonotype has a count of ten or more. This chain joins TRBV7-9 and TRBJ2-5, with D tentatively TRBD1 (5 bases). The CDR3 runs 14 residues. Germline loops: CDR1 SEHNR, CDR2 FQNEAQ (reference sequence). Trimming cost V 9 bases and J 4 bases, with 18 bases left between them. The CDR3 nucleotides read TGTGCCAGTTCGTACCTTGGGGCCGGAGAGACCCAGTACTTC. Translation gives CASSYLGAGETQYF.

This clonotype was detected ten times or more. The gene calls are TRBV6-1 and TRBJ1-2; TRBD1 might be the D (6 bases). The V and J ends lost 5 bases and 0 bases respectively, with 16 bases between them. The germline gives CDR1 MNHNS, CDR2 SASEGT. The CDR3 is 16 residues long. Here the CDR3 reads CASSSVPGGPNYGYTF. The DNA for the CDR3 is TGTGCCAGCAGTAGCGTCCCGGGGGGCCCTAACTATGGCTACACCTTC.

This clonotype was seen many times. The chain recombines TRBV2 with TRBJ1-5, with D perhaps TRBD1 (5 bases). V was pared by 3 bases and J by 7 bases, with 7 bases between. CDR3 length: 12 residues. CDR1 is SNHLY, CDR2 FYNNEI, per germline. CDR3 bases: TGTGCCAGCAGTGAGCAGGGCCAGCCCCAGCATTTT. Protein sequence: CASSEQGQPQHF.

This clonotype has a count of ten or more. The chain carries TRBV28 and TRBJ2-7; D ambiguous. Looked up from germline, CDR1 is MDHEN and CDR2 is SYDVKM. V shed 3 bases and J shed 1 base, with 4 bases lying between them. CDR3 length: 12 residues. The CDR3 protein is CASSFQSYEQYF. CDR3 coding DNA: TGTGCCAGCAGTTTTCAGTCCTACGAGCAGTACTTC.

This clonotype was found a few times. V gene TRBV19 combines with J gene TRBJ2-2, with 9 bases fitting TRBD1. CDR1 and CDR2 (germline): LNHDA, SQIVND (reference sequence). Losses at the gene ends were 7 bases for V and 4 bases for J; bases not matched to a gene: 10. The CDR3 length is 16 residues. The CDR3 is CASTPRTGVRTGELFF. The CDR3 bases are TGTGCCAGTACCCCGCGGACAGGGGTTCGCACCGGGGAGCTGTTTTTT. Supplemented by reference TRBV19 and TRBJ2-2, the full variable domain reads DGGITQSPKYLFRKEGQNVTLSCEQNLNHDAMYWYRQDPGQGLRLIYYSQIVNDFQKGDIAEGYSVSREKKESFPLTVTSAQKNPTAFYLCASTPRTGVRTGELFFGEGSRLTVL.

This clonotype occurred many times. J is TRBJ1-2 and V is TRBV28; weak D call: TRBD1 (5 bases). V was shortened by 6 bases and J by 4 bases, with 12 bases between the two germline ends. Germline CDR1 is MDHEN and CDR2 is SYDVKM. This CDR3 region has 13 residues. The CDR3 DNA follows: TGTGCCAGCAGCCCGACAGCTCCCTATGGCTACACCTTC. This codes for CASSPTAPYGYTF.

Concerning this clonotype itself: With a much larger clone just one base away, this may be a read error. The V call is TRBV19, the J call TRBJ1-5; TRBD1 is a possible D gene (6 bases). CDR1 and CDR2 from the germline V gene are LNHDA and SQIVND (reference sequence). Trimming stripped 9 bases from V and 9 bases from J, with 21 bases between. This CDR3 contains 14 residues. CDR3 in amino acids: CASHFEGDSRPQHF. CDR3 DNA: TGTGCCAGCCATTTTGAGGGGGATAGTCGGCCCCAGCATTTT.

This clonotype has ten or more counts. V and J are TRBV13 and TRBJ2-5, with 8 bases matching TRBD2. From germline, CDR1 is PRHDT and CDR2 FYEKMQ (reference sequence). There are 17 residues in the CDR3. V was pared by 4 bases and J by 2 bases, with 12 bases of the junction left unmatched. The DNA of the CDR3 is TGTGCCAGCAGCTCCGCTGACTTCGGGAGGGCACAAGAGACCCAGTACTTC. Translation: CASSSADFGRAQETQYF.